What follows is one T cell receptor (beta chain) and its context. Authors' methods: Cell counts per sample came from amplifying reference gene primers. Using immunoSEQ multiplex PCR, the repertoire was profiled, and TCRdb retains in-frame clones only, with some absent. V and J calls and clone size are given by that table; D and trimming were obtained from the DNA. This table has 140,000 or so clones, around 85% appearing once. The CDR3 extends over 15 amino acids. Germline assignment: CDR1 LNHDA and CDR2 SQIVND (reference sequence). After removal of 4 bases from V and 4 bases from J, the junction contained 8 bases not matched to a gene. Participants, 18 to 89 years old, spanned fewer than 30 US areas. The sample comes from a study of blood T cell repertoires in COVID-19. Background on the study: There were acute and convalescent COVID-19 samples, and they came from the United States, Italy and Spain.

The receptor was derived from a woman aged 40 to 55 who had recovered from COVID-19. The chain links TRBV19 to TRBJ1-1; 8 positions agree with TRBD1. The sequencing sample was made of PBMCs or T cells enriched from blood (not recorded which). In DNA, the CDR3 is TGTGCCAGTAGTACCACAGGGGGTCTGGCCACTGAAGCTTTCTTT. It translates to CASSTTGGLATEAFF. The full variable domain, rest sourced from reference TRBV19 and TRBJ1-1, is DGGITQSPKYLFRKEGQNVTLSCEQNLNHDAMYWYRQDPGQGLRLIYYSQIVNDFQKGDIAEGYSVSREKKESFPLTVTSAQKNPTAFYLCASSTTGGLATEAFFGQGTRLTVV.